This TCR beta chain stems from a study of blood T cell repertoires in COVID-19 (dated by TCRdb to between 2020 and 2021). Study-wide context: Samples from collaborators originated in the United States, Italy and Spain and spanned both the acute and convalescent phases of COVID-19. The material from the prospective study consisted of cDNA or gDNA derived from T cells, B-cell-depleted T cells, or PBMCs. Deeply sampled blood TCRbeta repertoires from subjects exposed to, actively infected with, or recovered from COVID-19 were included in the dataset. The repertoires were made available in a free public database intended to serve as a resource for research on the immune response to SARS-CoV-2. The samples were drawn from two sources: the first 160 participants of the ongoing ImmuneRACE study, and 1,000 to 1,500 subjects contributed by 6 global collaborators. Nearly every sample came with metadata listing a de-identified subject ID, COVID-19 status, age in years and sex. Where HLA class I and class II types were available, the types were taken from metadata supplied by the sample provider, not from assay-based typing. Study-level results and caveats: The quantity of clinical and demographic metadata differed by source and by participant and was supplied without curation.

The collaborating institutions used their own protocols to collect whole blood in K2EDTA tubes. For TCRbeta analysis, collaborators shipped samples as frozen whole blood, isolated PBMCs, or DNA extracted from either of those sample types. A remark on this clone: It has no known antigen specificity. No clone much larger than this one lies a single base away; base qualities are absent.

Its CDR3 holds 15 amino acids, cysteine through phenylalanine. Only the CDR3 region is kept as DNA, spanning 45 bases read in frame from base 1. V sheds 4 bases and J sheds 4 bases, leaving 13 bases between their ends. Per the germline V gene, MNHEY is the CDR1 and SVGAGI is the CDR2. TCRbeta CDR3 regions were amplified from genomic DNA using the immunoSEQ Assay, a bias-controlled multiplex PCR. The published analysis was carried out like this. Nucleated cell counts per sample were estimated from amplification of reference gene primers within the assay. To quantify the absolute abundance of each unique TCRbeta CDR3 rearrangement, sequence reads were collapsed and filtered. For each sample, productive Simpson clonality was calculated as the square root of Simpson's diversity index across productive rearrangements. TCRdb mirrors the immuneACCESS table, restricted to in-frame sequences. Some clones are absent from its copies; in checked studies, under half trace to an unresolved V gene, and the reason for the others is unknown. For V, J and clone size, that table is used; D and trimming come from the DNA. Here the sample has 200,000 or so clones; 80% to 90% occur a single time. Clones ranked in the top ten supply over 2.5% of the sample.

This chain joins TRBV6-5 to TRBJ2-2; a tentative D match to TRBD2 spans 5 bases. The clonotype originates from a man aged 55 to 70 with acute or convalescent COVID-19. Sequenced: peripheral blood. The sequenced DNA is TGTGCCAGCAGTTCGGGTCCTCGGGGCACCGGGGAGCTGTTTTTT. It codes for CASSSGPRGTGELFF.